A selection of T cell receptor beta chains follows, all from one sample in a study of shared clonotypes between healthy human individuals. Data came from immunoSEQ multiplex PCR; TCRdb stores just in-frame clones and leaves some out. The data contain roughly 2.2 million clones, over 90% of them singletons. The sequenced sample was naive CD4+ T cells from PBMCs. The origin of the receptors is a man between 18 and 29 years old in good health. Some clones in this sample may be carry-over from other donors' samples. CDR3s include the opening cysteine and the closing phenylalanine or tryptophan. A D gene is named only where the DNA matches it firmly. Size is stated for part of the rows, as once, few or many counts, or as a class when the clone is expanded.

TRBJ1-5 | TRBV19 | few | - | TGTGCCAGTAGTCAAGGCGAGGTCCAGCCCCAGCATTTT | CASSQGEVQPQHF
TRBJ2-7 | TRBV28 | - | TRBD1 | TGTGCCAGCAGTTTAGGGGGGACAGGAAGTTACGAGCAGTACTTC | CASSLGGTGSYEQYF
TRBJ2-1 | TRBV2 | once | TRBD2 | TGTGCCAGACCACCTTCTGTCTCGGGAGGGCAGGGGGAGCAGTTCTTC | CARPPSVSGGQGEQFF
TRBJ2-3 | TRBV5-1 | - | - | TGCGCCAGCGGCAAAGAAGGGCAGGCGCGCACAGATACGCAGTATTTT | CASGKEGQARTDTQYF
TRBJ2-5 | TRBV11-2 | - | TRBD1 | TGTGCCAGCAGCCACAGGGGGCTGAAAGAGACCCAGTACTTC | CASSHRGLKETQYF
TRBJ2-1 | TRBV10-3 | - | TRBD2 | TGTGCCATCAGTCCGACTAGCGGGAGTCGAAATGAGCAGTTCTTC | CAISPTSGSRNEQFF
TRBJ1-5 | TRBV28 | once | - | TGTGCCAGCCTGCATTCCTTAGGGACCCATCAGCCCCAGCATTTT | CASLHSLGTHQPQHF
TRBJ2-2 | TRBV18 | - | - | TGTGCCAGCTCACCCCGCCGGGGAGCCGAAACTAACACCGGGGAGCTGTTTTTT | CASSPRRGAETNTGELFF
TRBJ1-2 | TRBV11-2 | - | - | TGTGCCAGCACCTCAGTCGGTCAGGGAAGTGGCTACACCTTC | CASTSVGQGSGYTF
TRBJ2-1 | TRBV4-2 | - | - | TGTGCCAGCAGCCCACGGGCCCTGAGCGATGAGCAGTTCTTC | CASSPRALSDEQFF
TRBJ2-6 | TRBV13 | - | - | TGTGCCAGCAGCTTTCGAATGCCATTCGGCAGGGGCGCTGGGGCCAACGTCCTGACTTTC | CASSFRMPFGRGAGANVLTF
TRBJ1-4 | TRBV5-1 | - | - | TGCGCCAGCAGCTTGCGAGGAGAGGTTAATGAAAAACTGTTTTTT | CASSLRGEVNEKLFF
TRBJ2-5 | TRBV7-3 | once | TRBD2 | TGTGCCAGCAGCCCCGGGACTAAAATACACCAAGAGACCCAGTACTTC | CASSPGTKIHQETQYF
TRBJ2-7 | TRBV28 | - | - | TGTGCCAGTACAAAACAGGGAACTCGCTACGAGCAGTACTTC | CASTKQGTRYEQYF
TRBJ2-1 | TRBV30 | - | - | TGTGCCTGGAGTGTTCAAGGCGTCGAGCAGTTCTTC | CAWSVQGVEQFF
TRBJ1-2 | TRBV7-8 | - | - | TGTGCCAGCAGTATCGCCCGGGGGGCCGGTGGCTACACCTTC | CASSIARGAGGYTF
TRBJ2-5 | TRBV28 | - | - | TGTGCCAGCAGGAATAGACATTCGTACCAAGAGACCCAGTACTTC | CASRNRHSYQETQYF
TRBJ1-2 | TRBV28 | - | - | TGTGCCAGCAGTAGCCCACCTGACTATGGCTACACCTTC | CASSSPPDYGYTF
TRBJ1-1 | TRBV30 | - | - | TGTGCCTGGAGTGTAAGTCCGGCAAGCCGTGATCAAGCTTTCTTT | CAWSVSPASRDQAFF
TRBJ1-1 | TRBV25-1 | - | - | TGTGCCAGCAGTGAATGGGAGGTAGGGAACACTGAAGCTTTCTTT | CASSEWEVGNTEAFF
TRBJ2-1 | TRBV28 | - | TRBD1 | TGTGCCACAGGGGACAGGGGGTATCATGAGCAGTTCTTC | CATGDRGYHEQFF
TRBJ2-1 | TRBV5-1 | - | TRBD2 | TGCGCCAGCAGCGCGGGACGGACTAGCGGGAGTGGCAATGAGCAGTTCTTC | CASSAGRTSGSGNEQFF
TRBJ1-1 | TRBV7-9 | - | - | TGTGCCAGCAGCCAGGGGAGTTTGAACACTGAAGCTTTCTTT | CASSQGSLNTEAFF
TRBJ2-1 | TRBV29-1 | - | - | TGCAGCGTTGGGCGGTTGTACAATGAGCAGTTCTTC | CSVGRLYNEQFF
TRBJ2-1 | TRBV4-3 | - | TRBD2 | TGCGCCAGCAGCCAAGATCTTCGACTAGCGGGAAATGAGCAGTTCTTC | CASSQDLRLAGNEQFF
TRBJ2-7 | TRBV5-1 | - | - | TGCGCCAGCAGCTTGGTAGAGGAGGGGGCGAGCGAGCAGTACTTC | CASSLVEEGASEQYF
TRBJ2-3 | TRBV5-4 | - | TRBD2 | TGTGCCAGCAGCTGGGGACTAGCGGGCACAGATACGCAGTATTTT | CASSWGLAGTDTQYF
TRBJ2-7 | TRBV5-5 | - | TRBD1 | TGTGCCAGCAGCCCCCCGGGACAGGGTATTTGGCACTTC | CASSPPGQGIWHF
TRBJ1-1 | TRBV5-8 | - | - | TGTGCCAGCAGCTGGGGACACCCGAACACTGAAGCTTTCTTT | CASSWGHPNTEAFF
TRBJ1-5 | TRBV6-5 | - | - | TGTGCCAGCAGTCGCCAGGGGAATCAGCCCCAGCATTTT | CASSRQGNQPQHF
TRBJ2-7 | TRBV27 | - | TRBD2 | TGTGCCAGCAGTCCCCTGGGGGTAGCGGGACCCTCCTACGAGCAGTACTTC | CASSPLGVAGPSYEQYF
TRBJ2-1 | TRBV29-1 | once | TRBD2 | TGCAGCGTTTCCCCGGGGGGTGAGCAGTTCTTC | CSVSPGGEQFF
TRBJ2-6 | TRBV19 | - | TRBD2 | TGTGCCAGTAGTACCGGGAGGTCCGGGGCCAACGTCCTGACTTTC | CASSTGRSGANVLTF
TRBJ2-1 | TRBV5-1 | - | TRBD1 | TGCGCCAGCAGCTTCCGACAGGGGATCGACAATGAGCAGTTCTTC | CASSFRQGIDNEQFF
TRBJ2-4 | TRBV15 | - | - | TGTGCCACCAGCAGTCCAGGAAACCTAGGACTAGCCAAAAACATTCAGTACTTC | CATSSPGNLGLAKNIQYF
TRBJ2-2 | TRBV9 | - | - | TGTGCCAGCAGCGCAACCCCTGTAGACACCGGGGAGCTGTTTTTT | CASSATPVDTGELFF
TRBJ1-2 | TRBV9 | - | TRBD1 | TGTGCCAGCAGCCCCGGACAGGGAAACTATGGCTACACCTTC | CASSPGQGNYGYTF
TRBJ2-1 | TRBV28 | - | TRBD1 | TGTGCCAGCAGAGGGACAGGCAGCAATGAGCAGTTCTTC | CASRGTGSNEQFF
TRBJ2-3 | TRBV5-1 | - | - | TGCGCCAGCAGCTTGTCCCGGGATACGCAGTATTTT | CASSLSRDTQYF
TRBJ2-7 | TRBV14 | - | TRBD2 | TGTGCCAGCAGCCCCCGCGTAGCGGGAGAGGGACGATTCTACGAGCAGTACTTC | CASSPRVAGEGRFYEQYF
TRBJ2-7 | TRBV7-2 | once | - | TGTGCCAGCAGCTTAGCTTCAGCCCTGTACGAGCAGTACTTC | CASSLASALYEQYF
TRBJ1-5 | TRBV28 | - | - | TGTGCCAGCAGTTTGGCCAATCAGCCCCAGCATTTT | CASSLANQPQHF
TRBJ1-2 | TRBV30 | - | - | TGTGCCTGGAGTGTAGTAGGAAATGGCTACACCTTC | CAWSVVGNGYTF
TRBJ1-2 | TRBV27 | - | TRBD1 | TGTGCCAGCAGTTTGCGGGACAGGGATAACTATGGCTACACCTTC | CASSLRDRDNYGYTF
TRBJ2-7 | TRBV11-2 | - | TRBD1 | TGTGCCAGCAGCTTCCGGGACAGGCGAACCTACGAGCAGTACTTC | CASSFRDRRTYEQYF
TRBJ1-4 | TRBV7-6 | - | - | TGTGCCAGCAGCTTAGGGGCCGCAGGGGATTCCGAAAAACTGTTTTTT | CASSLGAAGDSEKLFF
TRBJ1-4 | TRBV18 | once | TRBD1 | TGTGCCAGCTCCCGTCGACAGGGAGGGACTAATGAAAAACTGTTTTTT | CASSRRQGGTNEKLFF
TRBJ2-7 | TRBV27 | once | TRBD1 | TGTGCCAGTCGACCCGGACAGGGGTATTACGAGCAGTACTTC | CASRPGQGYYEQYF
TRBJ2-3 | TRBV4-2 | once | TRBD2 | TGTGCCAGCAGCCAAGATCCTAGCGGGACAGATACGCAGTATTTT | CASSQDPSGTDTQYF
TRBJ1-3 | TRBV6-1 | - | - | TGTGCCAGCATCGATAGTTTCTCTGGAAACACCATATATTTT | CASIDSFSGNTIYF
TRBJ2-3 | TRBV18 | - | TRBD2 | TGTGCCAGCTCAATTTCTGCGGGAGTAAGGACAGATACGCAGTATTTT | CASSISAGVRTDTQYF
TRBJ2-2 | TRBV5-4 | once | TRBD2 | TGTGCCAGCAGCTTCTCTAGCGGGGAGAACACCGGGGAGCTGTTTTTT | CASSFSSGENTGELFF
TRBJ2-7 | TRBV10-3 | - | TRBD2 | TGTGCCATCGGGACTAGCAGATACGAGCAGTACTTC | CAIGTSRYEQYF
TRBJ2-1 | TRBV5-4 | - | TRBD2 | TGTGCCAGCAGCCCGGGACTAGCGGACAATGAGCAGTTCTTC | CASSPGLADNEQFF